These 32 T cell receptor beta chains were all obtained from the same sample, sequenced in a study of T cell repertoires in cytomegalovirus infection. These receptors are not linked to any known antigen. TCRdb ran MiXCR on the reads and lists one entry per CDR3 protein. The repertoire includes more than 75,000 distinct CDR3 sequences, approximately 32% of them detected once, and over 60% sits in the top ten. The material sequenced was CD8+ T cells from cultured PBMCs, taken from culture after CMV antigen stimulation. The receptors stem from a human donor in good health (CMV status not recorded). Some clones in this sample may be carry-over from other donors' samples.

In DNA form, the CDR3 reads TGTGCCAGCAGCGGAGCCGGGACAGGGACGAAAATTGATGGCTACACCTTC. Encoded protein: CASSGAGTGTKIDGYTF. V is TRBV5-6 and J is TRBJ1-2; 9 positions match TRBD1. Germline V gene lookup returns CDR1 SGHDT and CDR2 YYEEEE. The junction had 16 bases not matched to a gene; V was cut back by 4 bases and J by 6 bases. The CDR3 runs to 17 residues.

The genes are TRBV5-4 and TRBJ2-7; D uncertain. Germline V CDR1 and CDR2: SGHNT, YYREEE (reference sequence). Trimming took 4 bases from V and 6 from J, leaving 11 bases between them. The CDR3 totals 12 residues. The CDR3, as DNA: TGTGCCAGCAGCCGAGACATTAGCGAGCAGTACTTC. As protein: CASSRDISEQYF.

This clonotype came up a few times. This chain joins TRBV12-3 or TRBV12-4 and TRBJ2-6; weak D call: TRBD1 (6 bases). CDR3 length: 17 residues. Trimming removed 3 bases from V and 0 bases from J, with 12 bases in between. CDR3 sequence reads: CASSFSGQLSGANVLTF. Written as DNA, the CDR3 is TGTGCCAGCAGTTTTTCGGGACAACTCTCTGGGGCCAACGTCCTGACTTTC.

The chain combines TRBV25-1 with TRBJ1-6; the match to TRBD1 covers 8 bases. With V trimmed by 3 bases and J by 7 bases, 2 bases remained unmatched. This CDR3 has 14 residues. CDR1 MGHDK and CDR2 SYGVNS come from the germline V gene. Here the CDR3 reads CASSDWTGNSPLHF. CDR3 bases: TGTGCCAGCAGTGATTGGACAGGGAATTCACCCCTCCACTTT.

This clonotype was picked up many times. The chain employs TRBV7-6 and TRBJ2-3; TRBD2 matches 10 bases. Trimming cost V 0 bases and J 4 bases; bases outside gene matches: 7. Germline-derived CDR1 and CDR2 are SGHVS and FNYEAQ. The CDR3 is 17 residues long. The CDR3: CASSLATGLAEADTQYF. The CDR3 DNA follows: TGTGCCAGCAGCTTAGCAACCGGACTAGCGGAGGCAGATACGCAGTATTTT.

This chain joins TRBV7-3 and TRBJ1-1; tentative D call: TRBD1 (5 bases). The CDR3 spans 14 residues. The germline V and J ends were trimmed by 2 bases and 8 bases, with 15 bases remaining between them. Germline CDR1 is SGHTA and CDR2 is FQGTGA. DNA for the CDR3: TGTGCCAGCAGCTTAGGTAGGGGAAAGGCCGAAGCTTTCTTT. It specifies CASSLGRGKAEAFF.

The genes are TRBV7-9 and TRBJ1-4; D gene unclear. Per germline, CDR1 SEHNR and CDR2 FQNEAQ (reference sequence). The CDR3 is made up of 12 amino acids. Trimming took 5 bases from V and 4 from J, leaving 5 bases between them. CDR3 residues: CASSPFNEKLFF. The CDR3, as DNA: TGTGCCAGCAGCCCCTTTAATGAAAAACTGTTTTTT. The full variable domain, in which reference TRBV7-9 and TRBJ1-4 provide the parts outside the CDR3, is DTGVSQNPRHKITKRGQNVTFRCDPISEHNRLYWYRQTLGQGPEFLTYFQNEAQLEKSRLLSDRFSAERPKGSFSTLEIQRTEQGDSAMYLCASSPFNEKLFFGSGTQLSVL.

This clonotype turned up a few times. This sequence joins TRBV14 and TRBJ2-7; D is possibly TRBD2 (6 bases). This CDR3 has 13 residues. In germline, CDR1 is SGHDN, CDR2 FVKESK. The ends were cut back, 6 bases at V and 0 bases at J, with 9 bases in the middle. The CDR3 is CASREGTSYEQYF. CDR3 nucleotides: TGTGCCAGCAGGGAGGGGACCTCCTACGAGCAGTACTTC.

The chain couples TRBV2 to TRBJ2-1; D is perhaps TRBD1 (6 bases). The CDR3 has 14 residues. V was trimmed by 7 bases and J by 1 base, leaving 11 bases between them. Germline assignment: CDR1 SNHLY and CDR2 FYNNEI. The CDR3 nucleotides are TGTGCCAGCAATACAGGACAGTCCTACAATGAGCAGTTCTTC. Translation gives CASNTGQSYNEQFF.

This clonotype was seen only a few times. This chain links TRBV20-1 with TRBJ1-2; D ambiguous. The CDR3 spans 13 residues. V was pared by 5 bases and J by 3 bases, with 13 bases between. Germline assignment: CDR1 DFQATT and CDR2 SNEGSKA (reference sequence). This chain's CDR3 is CSASNSWDYGYTF. The CDR3 nucleotides read TGCAGTGCTTCGAATTCGTGGGACTATGGCTACACCTTC.

This clonotype was counted a single time. This chain connects TRBV6-2 or TRBV6-3 to TRBJ1-1; no clear D gene. The length of the CDR3 is 15 residues. Germline loops: CDR1 MNHEY, CDR2 SVGEGT. V lost 1 base to trimming and J lost 3 bases, with 12 bases between them. The CDR3 nucleotides read TGTGCCAGCAGTTACTATAAGGGAATTCACACTGAAGCTTTCTTT. Translated: CASSYYKGIHTEAFF.

The chain uses TRBV7-3 and TRBJ2-1, with D perhaps TRBD2 (5 bases). The germline gives CDR1 SGHTA, CDR2 FQGTGA. V lost 6 bases to trimming and J lost 9 bases, with 18 bases between them. The CDR3 has 14 residues. CDR3 residues: CASRDSSPWGEQFF. As DNA, the CDR3 is TGTGCCAGCAGGGACTCCTCACCCTGGGGTGAGCAGTTCTTC.

The chain recombines TRBV7-4 with TRBJ1-1; possible D gene TRBD1, 6 bases. Germline CDR1 SGHVT, CDR2 SQSDAQ. This CDR3 has 14 amino acids. Trimming left V 8 bases short and J 3 bases short, with 16 bases between. CDR3 in amino acids: CASALQGDYTEAFF. CDR3 DNA: TGTGCCAGCGCTCTACAGGGCGATTACACTGAAGCTTTCTTT.

The chain joins TRBV4-1 to TRBJ1-1; no clear D. The CDR3 is made up of 12 amino acids. Between the trimmed V and J ends, which lost 2 bases and 7 bases, there was a span of 8 bases. In germline, CDR1 is MGHRA, CDR2 YSYEKL. The CDR3 protein is CASSQLGGEAFF. The CDR3 nucleotides are TGCGCCAGCAGCCAATTAGGCGGTGAAGCTTTCTTT.

This clonotype showed up many times. The chain is built from TRBV7-2 and TRBJ2-3; D is ambiguous. This CDR3 comprises 11 residues. Trimming removed 7 bases from V and 8 bases from J, with 10 bases in between. Germline V gene data show CDR1 as SGHTA and CDR2 as FQGNSA. The CDR3 region is CASKGDFTQYF. CDR3 nucleotides: TGTGCCAGCAAAGGAGATTTTACGCAGTATTTT.

DNA for the CDR3: TGTGCCAGCAGAGCCGGTAATGAGCAGTTCTTC. Its protein product is CASRAGNEQFF. This rearrangement joins TRBV6-8 to TRBJ2-1; D not certain. V lost 6 bases to trimming and J lost 7 bases, with 7 bases between them. Germline V gene sequence: CDR1 MNHGY, CDR2 SAAAGT. CDR3 length: 11 amino acids.

This clonotype appeared a few times. V usage is TRBV19 and J usage is TRBJ1-2, with a tentative D call TRBD1 (6 bases). With 5 bases removed from V and 1 base from J, the gap between germline ends came to 14 bases. The CDR3 is 15 amino acids. Germline values: CDR1 LNHDA, CDR2 SQIVND (reference sequence). The CDR3 coding sequence is TGTGCCAGTAGTGAACAGGGTGGAGGTAACTATGGCTACACCTTC. This encodes CASSEQGGGNYGYTF.

This clonotype showed up just a few times. This chain connects TRBV7-6 to TRBJ2-1; TRBD1 matches 9 bases. V was pared by 4 bases and J by 5 bases, with 9 bases of the junction left unmatched. This CDR3 has 16 amino acids. CDR1 and CDR2 (germline): SGHVS, FNYEAQ. This CDR3 reads CASSSRGDRVNNEQFF. In nucleotides, the CDR3 is TGTGCCAGCAGCTCCCGGGGGGACAGGGTGAACAATGAGCAGTTCTTC.

The V and J genes are TRBV6-2 or TRBV6-3 and TRBJ1-2; D is perhaps TRBD1 (5 bases). The CDR3 totals 13 residues. V dropped 1 base and J dropped 6 bases, with 9 bases sitting between them. In germline, CDR1 is MNHEY, CDR2 SVGEGT. For the CDR3, the DNA is TGTGCCAGCAGTTACTTCCAGGGTGATGGCTACACCTTC. Translation: CASSYFQGDGYTF.

This clonotype turned up a few times. The J gene is TRBJ2-7, the V gene TRBV7-8; weak D call: TRBD1 (5 bases). Per the germline V gene, CDR1 is SGHVS and CDR2 is FQNEAQ. V was shortened by 2 bases and J by 0 bases, with 8 bases between the two germline ends. The CDR3 loop spans 14 amino acids. CDR3 loop: CASSLPGLSYEQYF. The CDR3 region has the DNA TGTGCCAGCAGCTTACCAGGGCTCTCCTACGAGCAGTACTTC.

This chain joins TRBV6-1 and TRBJ1-1; no clear D gene. The CDR3 is 14 amino acids. Trimming stripped 8 bases from V and 6 bases from J, with 19 bases between. Germline CDR1 MNHNS, CDR2 SASEGT. The CDR3 coding sequence is TGTGCCAGCTTCCAAGGACCGTGGGTAGCTGAAGCTTTCTTT. It translates to CASFQGPWVAEAFF.

V gene TRBV6-1 combines with J gene TRBJ1-5; D gene ambiguous. V was cut by 6 bases and J by 0 bases, with 9 bases left in between. CDR3 length equals 14 residues. Germline V gene lookup returns CDR1 MNHNS and CDR2 SASEGT. CDR3 DNA: TGTGCCAGCAGGCTGGGTAGTAGCAATCAGCCCCAGCATTTT. This codes for CASRLGSSNQPQHF.

J is TRBJ2-7 and V is TRBV28; D tentatively reads TRBD1 or TRBD2 (5 bases each). This CDR3 is 13 amino acids long. The V end was cut by 6 bases, the J end by 6 bases, with 15 bases between. The germline V gene has CDR1 MDHEN and CDR2 SYDVKM. The CDR3: CASSFPGTVEQYF. The CDR3 DNA is TGTGCCAGCAGCTTTCCCGGGACGGTCGAGCAGTACTTC. The whole variable domain, filled in from reference TRBV28 and TRBJ2-7, reads DVKVTQSSRYLVKRTGEKVFLECVQDMDHENMFWYRQDPGLGLRLIYFSYDVKMKEKGDIPEGYSVSREKKERFSLILESASTNQTSMYLCASSFPGTVEQYFGPGTRLTVT.

V and J are TRBV2 and TRBJ1-1; a weak D match, TRBD1 (5 bases). Trimming removed 8 bases from V and 8 bases from J, with 21 bases in between. This CDR3 has 14 residues. Germline loops: CDR1 SNHLY, CDR2 FYNNEI. The CDR3 nucleotides read TGTGCCAGCGGTAATGGACCGGGGGTCCAAGAAGCTTTCTTT. Residues: CASGNGPGVQEAFF.

The chain links TRBV9 to TRBJ1-4; possible D gene TRBD1, 6 bases. CDR1 is SGDLS, CDR2 YYNGEE, per germline. V was trimmed by 3 bases and J by 0 bases, leaving 9 bases between them. This CDR3 contains 15 residues. The CDR3 reads CASSEQGSTNEKLFF. CDR3 nucleotide sequence: TGTGCCAGCAGCGAACAGGGTTCAACTAATGAAAAACTGTTTTTT.

The V gene is TRBV4-3, the J gene TRBJ1-1; 11 bases line up with TRBD1. This CDR3 has 16 residues. The junction had 5 bases not matched to a gene; V was cut back by 0 bases and J by 5 bases. Germline CDR1 and CDR2: LGHNA and YSLEER. The CDR3 coding sequence is TGCGCCAGCAGCCAAGACGGGACAGGGGGTTGGACTGAAGCTTTCTTT. It translates to CASSQDGTGGWTEAFF.

The chain links TRBV6-5 to TRBJ2-7, with 9 bases aligning to TRBD1. The V gene's germline CDR1 is MNHEY and CDR2 SVGAGI. The CDR3 totals 15 residues. V was clipped by 5 bases and J by 1 base; unmatched bases: 6. The CDR3 DNA sequence: TGTGCCAGCAGTAGACACAGGGGGCAATCCTACGAGCAGTACTTC. It codes for CASSRHRGQSYEQYF.

The genes are TRBV7-4 and TRBJ2-7; tentatively, D is TRBD1 or TRBD2 (5 bases each). V lost 5 bases and J 3 bases, leaving 14 bases between the germline ends. Germline values: CDR1 SGHVT, CDR2 SQSDAQ. The CDR3 loop spans 14 amino acids. CDR3: CASSPVWDRYEQYF. The CDR3 bases are TGTGCCAGCAGCCCTGTTTGGGACCGCTACGAGCAGTACTTC.

This clonotype has a handful of counts. The V and J genes are TRBV7-9 and TRBJ1-5; no clear D. V was pared by 1 base and J by 6 bases, with 7 bases between. The CDR3 contains 13 residues. Germline CDR1 reads SEHNR; CDR2 reads FQNEAQ (reference sequence). The CDR3 spells CASSLGALQPQHF. The DNA for the CDR3 is TGTGCCAGCAGCTTAGGGGCGCTTCAGCCCCAGCATTTT.

A few counts support this clonotype. Here the CDR3 DNA reads TGTGCCAGCAGCCATGGGACAGCACGGGCGGGCTACACCTTC. Translating it yields CASSHGTARAGYTF. The rearrangement joins TRBV3-1 to TRBJ1-2, with 7 positions matching TRBD1. This CDR3 is built from 14 residues. The J segment lost 8 bases and the V segment lost 3 bases, leaving 9 bases of the junction unmatched. Germline CDR1 reads LGHDT; CDR2 reads YNNKEL (reference sequence). Using reference TRBV3-1 and TRBJ1-2 for the parts outside the CDR3, the full variable domain is DTAVSQTPKYLVTQMGNDKSIKCEQNLGHDTMYWYKQDSKKFLKIMFSYNNKELIINETVPNRFSPKSPDKAHLNLHINSLELGDSAVYFCASSHGTARAGYTFGSGTRLTVV.

This chain uses TRBV25-1 with TRBJ2-5; D remains unclear. Germline V gene sequence: CDR1 MGHDK, CDR2 SYGVNS. This CDR3 is 13 amino acids long. Between the trimmed V and J ends, which lost 1 base and 5 bases, there was a span of 8 bases. CDR3 residues: CASSEFGRETQYF. In DNA form, the CDR3 reads TGTGCCAGCAGTGAATTCGGCAGGGAGACCCAGTACTTC. The full variable domain, completed using reference TRBV25-1 and TRBJ2-5, is EADIYQTPRYLVIGTGKKITLECSQTMGHDKMYWYQQDPGMELHLIHYSYGVNSTEKGDLSSESTVSRIRTEHFPLTLESARPSHTSQYLCASSEFGRETQYFGPGTRLLVL.

This clonotype was recorded many times. The CDR3 DNA reads as TGTGCCAGCAGTTCGACAGGGGGCGAATCACCCCTCCACTTT. Translated: CASSSTGGESPLHF. This sequence joins TRBV11-2 and TRBJ1-6; TRBD1 matches at 10 bases. The V gene end was trimmed by 6 bases and the J gene end by 10 bases; junction bases not matched to a gene: 6. From germline, CDR1 is SGHAT and CDR2 FQNNGV. CDR3 size: 14 residues.